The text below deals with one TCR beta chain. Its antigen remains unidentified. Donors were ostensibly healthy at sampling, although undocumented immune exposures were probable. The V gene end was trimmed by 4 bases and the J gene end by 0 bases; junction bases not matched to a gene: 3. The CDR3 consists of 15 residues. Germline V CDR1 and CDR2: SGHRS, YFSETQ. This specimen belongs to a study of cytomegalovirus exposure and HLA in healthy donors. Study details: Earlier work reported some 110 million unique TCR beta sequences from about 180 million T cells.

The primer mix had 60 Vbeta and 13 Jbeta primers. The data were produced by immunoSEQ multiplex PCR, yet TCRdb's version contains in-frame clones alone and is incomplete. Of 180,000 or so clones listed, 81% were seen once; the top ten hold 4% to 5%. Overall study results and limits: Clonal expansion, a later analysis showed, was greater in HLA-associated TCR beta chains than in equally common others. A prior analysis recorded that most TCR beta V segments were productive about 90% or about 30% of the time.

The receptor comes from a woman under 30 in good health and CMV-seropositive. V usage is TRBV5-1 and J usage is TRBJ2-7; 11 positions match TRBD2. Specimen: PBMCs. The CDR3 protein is CASSLGTSGSYEQYF. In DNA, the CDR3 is TGCGCCAGCAGCCTAGGGACTAGCGGCTCCTACGAGCAGTACTTC.